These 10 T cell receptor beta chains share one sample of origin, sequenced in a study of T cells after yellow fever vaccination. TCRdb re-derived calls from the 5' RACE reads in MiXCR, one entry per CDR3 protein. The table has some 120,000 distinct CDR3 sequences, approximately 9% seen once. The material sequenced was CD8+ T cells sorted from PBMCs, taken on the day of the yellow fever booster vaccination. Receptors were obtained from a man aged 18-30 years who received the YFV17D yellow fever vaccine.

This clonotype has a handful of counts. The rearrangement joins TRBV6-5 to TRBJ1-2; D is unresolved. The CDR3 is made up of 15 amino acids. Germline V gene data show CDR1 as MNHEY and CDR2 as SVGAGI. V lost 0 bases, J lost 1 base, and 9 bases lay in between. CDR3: CASSYSDGRNYGYTF. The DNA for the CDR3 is TGTGCCAGCAGTTACTCGGACGGGCGTAACTATGGCTACACCTTC.

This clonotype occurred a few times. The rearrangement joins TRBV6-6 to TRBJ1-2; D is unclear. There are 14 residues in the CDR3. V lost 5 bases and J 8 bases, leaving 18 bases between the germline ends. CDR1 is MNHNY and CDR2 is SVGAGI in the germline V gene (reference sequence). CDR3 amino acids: CASSATAIGGGYTF. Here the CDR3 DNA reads TGTGCCAGCAGTGCAACAGCGATCGGCGGAGGCTACACCTTC.

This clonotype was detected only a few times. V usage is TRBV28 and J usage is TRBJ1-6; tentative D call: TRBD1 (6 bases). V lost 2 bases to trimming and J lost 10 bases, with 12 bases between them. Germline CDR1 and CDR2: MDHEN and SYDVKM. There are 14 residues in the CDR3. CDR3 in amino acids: CASSLHREYSPLHF. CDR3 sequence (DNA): TGTGCCAGCAGTTTACACAGGGAGTACTCACCCCTCCACTTT.

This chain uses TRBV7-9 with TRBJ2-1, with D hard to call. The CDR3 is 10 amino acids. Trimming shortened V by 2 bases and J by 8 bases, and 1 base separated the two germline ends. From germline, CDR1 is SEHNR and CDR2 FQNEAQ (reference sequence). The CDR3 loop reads CASSLYEQFF. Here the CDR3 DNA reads TGTGCCAGCAGCTTATATGAGCAGTTCTTC. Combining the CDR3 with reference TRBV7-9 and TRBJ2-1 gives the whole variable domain DTGVSQNPRHKITKRGQNVTFRCDPISEHNRLYWYRQTLGQGPEFLTYFQNEAQLEKSRLLSDRFSAERPKGSFSTLEIQRTEQGDSAMYLCASSLYEQFFGPGTRLTVL.

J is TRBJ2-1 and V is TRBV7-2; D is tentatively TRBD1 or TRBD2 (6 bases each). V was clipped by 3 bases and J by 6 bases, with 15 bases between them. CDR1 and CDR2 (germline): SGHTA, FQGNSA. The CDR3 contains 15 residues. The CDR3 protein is CASSFGGGRFNEQFF. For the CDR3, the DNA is TGTGCCAGCAGCTTCGGGGGCGGAAGGTTCAATGAGCAGTTCTTC.

This CDR3 reads CSARYQGAHEKLFF. The CDR3 DNA sequence: TGCAGTGCTAGGTATCAGGGGGCTCATGAAAAACTGTTTTTT. The V call is TRBV20-1, the J call TRBJ1-4; 8 bases match TRBD1. CDR3 size: 14 residues. Looked up from germline, CDR1 is DFQATT and CDR2 is SNEGSKA (reference sequence). Unmatched junction bases numbered 6, after V lost 3 bases and J lost 6 bases.

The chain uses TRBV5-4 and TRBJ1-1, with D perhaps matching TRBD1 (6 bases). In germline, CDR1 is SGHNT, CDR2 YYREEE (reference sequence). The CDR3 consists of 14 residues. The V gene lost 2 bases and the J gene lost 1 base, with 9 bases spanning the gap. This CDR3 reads CASSFRGANTEAFF. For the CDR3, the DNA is TGTGCCAGCAGCTTTCGGGGGGCGAACACTGAAGCTTTCTTT. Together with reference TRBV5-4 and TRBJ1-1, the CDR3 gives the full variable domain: ETGVTQSPTHLIKTRGQQVTLRCSSQSGHNTVSWYQQALGQGPQFIFQYYREEENGRGNFPPRFSGLQFPNYSSELNVNALELDDSALYLCASSFRGANTEAFFGQGTRLTVV.

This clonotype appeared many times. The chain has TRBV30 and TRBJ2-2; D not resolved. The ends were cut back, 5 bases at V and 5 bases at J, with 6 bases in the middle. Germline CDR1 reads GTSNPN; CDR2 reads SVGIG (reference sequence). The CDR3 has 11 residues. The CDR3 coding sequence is TGTGCCTGGGACCTTACCGGGGAGCTGTTTTTT. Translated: CAWDLTGELFF.

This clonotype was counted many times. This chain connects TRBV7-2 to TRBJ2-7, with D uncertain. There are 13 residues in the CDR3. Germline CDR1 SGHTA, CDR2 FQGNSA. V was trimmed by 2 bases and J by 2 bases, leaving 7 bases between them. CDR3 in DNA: TGTGCCAGCAGCTTAATAACTGCCTACGAGCAGTACTTC. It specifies CASSLITAYEQYF.

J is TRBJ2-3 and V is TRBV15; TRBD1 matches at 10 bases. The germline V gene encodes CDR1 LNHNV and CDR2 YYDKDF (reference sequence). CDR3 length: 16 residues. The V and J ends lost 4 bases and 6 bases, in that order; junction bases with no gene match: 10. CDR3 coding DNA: TGTGCCACCAGCACCAAGGGGACAGGGGATCAGGATACGCAGTATTTT. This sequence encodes CATSTKGTGDQDTQYF.